These 21 T cell receptor beta chains share one sample of origin, sequenced in a study of beta chain features in type 1 diabetes. General observations from the study: All four CD4+ subsets from Type 1 diabetes patients carried moderately but significantly shorter TCRB CDR3s.

Antigen specificity for these receptors is unknown. Since all of the isolated RNA was reverse transcribed, expressed TCRB transcripts were what got sequenced. TCRdb's copy holds only in-frame clones and misses some; the assay was immunoSEQ multiplex PCR. The table has roughly 220,000 clones, roughly 17% seen once. The sequencing sample was made of naive CD4+ T cells from blood. Every receptor here comes from a man aged 25 to 45 with type 1 diabetes.

The rearrangement joins TRBV28 to TRBJ2-3; no reliable D call. Germline-derived CDR1 and CDR2 are MDHEN and SYDVKM. V was pared by 1 base and J by 2 bases, with 7 bases between. The CDR3 totals 14 residues. CDR3 nucleotide sequence: TGTGCCAGCAGTTTATCTGGTGACACAGATACGCAGTATTTT. This codes for CASSLSGDTDTQYF.

Only a few counts were recorded for this clone. V is TRBV9 and J is TRBJ2-1; TRBD2 matches 9 bases. The CDR3 contains 13 residues. V trimming: 5 bases; J trimming: 9 bases; junction bases outside the gene matches: 6. The germline V gene encodes CDR1 SGDLS and CDR2 YYNGEE. The CDR3 reads CASRASGNGEQFF. The CDR3, as DNA: TGTGCCAGCAGGGCTAGCGGGAATGGTGAGCAGTTCTTC.

This clone was observed a few times. The rearrangement joins TRBV7-2 to TRBJ1-5, with D perhaps matching TRBD1 (5 bases). The CDR3 has 15 amino acids. Trimming cost V 0 bases and J 6 bases, with 12 bases left between them. CDR1 is SGHTA, CDR2 FQGNSA, per germline. The DNA for the CDR3 is TGTGCCAGCAGCTTAGCCCACGGGGGAGGTCAGCCCCAGCATTTT. This translates into CASSLAHGGGQPQHF.

This clone was observed a few times. Other nucleotide sequences from this sample produce the same CDR3. The chain employs TRBV6-5 and TRBJ2-1; 8 positions match TRBD2. V gave up 3 bases and J gave up 2 bases; unmatched junction bases: 3. This CDR3 spans 15 amino acids. Looked up from germline, CDR1 is MNHEY and CDR2 is SVGAGI. In nucleotides, the CDR3 is TGTGCCAGCAGTTATTCCGGGAGGGCCTACAATGAGCAGTTCTTC. Encoded protein: CASSYSGRAYNEQFF.

This clone has more than one count but fewer than ten. The chain employs TRBV29-1 and TRBJ1-1; D remains ambiguous. The V gene lost 1 base and the J gene lost 1 base, with 7 bases spanning the gap. The CDR3 contains 13 residues. CDR1 and CDR2 (germline): SQVTM, ANQGSEA. CDR3 loop: CSVEGTANTEAFF. The CDR3 DNA is TGCAGCGTTGAAGGGACCGCGAACACTGAAGCTTTCTTT.

The rearrangement uses TRBV6-6 and TRBJ1-3; 8 bases are shared with TRBD1. The germline V gene has CDR1 MNHNY and CDR2 SVGAGI (reference sequence). CDR3 length: 15 residues. The trim removed 7 bases at V and 1 base at J, leaving 6 bases unmatched. The CDR3 nucleotides are TGTGCCAGCAATGACAGGGGTTCGTCTGGAAACACCATATATTTT. The encoded protein is CASNDRGSSGNTIYF.

There are a few counts of this clone. The V call is TRBV4-3, the J call TRBJ1-4; TRBD1 aligns across 7 bases. This CDR3 contains 16 residues. The junction had 12 bases not matched to a gene; V was cut back by 4 bases and J by 7 bases. CDR1 and CDR2 from the germline V gene are LGHNA and YSLEER. This CDR3 is CASSPQGRGTVEKLFF. Written as DNA, the CDR3 is TGCGCCAGCAGCCCACAGGGCAGGGGGACGGTTGAAAAACTGTTTTTT.

In this sample, this clone turned up a few times. The J gene is TRBJ2-7, the V gene TRBV7-2, with TRBD1 as a possible D gene (5 bases). The CDR3 loop spans 15 amino acids. The ends were cut back, 5 bases at V and 4 bases at J, with 18 bases in the middle. Germline CDR1 reads SGHTA; CDR2 reads FQGNSA. CDR3 in amino acids: CASSRDIFGAYEQYF. Written as DNA, the CDR3 is TGTGCCAGCAGCCGCGACATCTTTGGGGCGTACGAGCAGTACTTC.

The CDR3 sequence is CASSLRLGQKAEQYF. In DNA, the CDR3 is TGTGCCAGCAGCCTCAGATTGGGACAGAAGGCAGAGCAGTACTTC. This chain links TRBV14 with TRBJ2-7, with 7 positions matching TRBD1. Losses at the gene ends were 4 bases for V and 7 bases for J; bases not matched to a gene: 13. CDR1 SGHDN and CDR2 FVKESK come from the germline V gene. This CDR3 contains 15 residues.

This clone appeared a few times. The chain is built from TRBV27 and TRBJ2-5, with D perhaps matching TRBD1 or TRBD2 (6 bases each). Germline V gene data show CDR1 as MNHEY and CDR2 as SMNVEV (reference sequence). Trimming removed 6 bases from V and 5 bases from J, with 13 bases in between. The CDR3 is 13 amino acids. The DNA of the CDR3 is TGTGCCAGCAGGCCGGGGGCCGGTGAGACCCAGTACTTC. It codes for CASRPGAGETQYF.

This clone has more than one count but fewer than ten. V gene TRBV9 combines with J gene TRBJ2-3; 8 bases fit TRBD2. The CDR3 contains 14 residues. V lost 0 bases to trimming and J lost 5 bases; unmatched junction nucleotides: 2. Germline CDR1 reads SGDLS; CDR2 reads YYNGEE. In DNA, the CDR3 is TGTGCCAGCAGCGTAGACGGGAGGGTAGATACGCAGTATTTT. Translation: CASSVDGRVDTQYF.

A few counts support this clone. This chain links TRBV15 with TRBJ2-7; 9 bases fit TRBD1. This CDR3 has 14 residues. Germline CDR1 LNHNV, CDR2 YYDKDF (reference sequence). V dropped 8 bases and J dropped 1; count of bases not matched to a gene: 6. The CDR3: CATATGQGSYEQYF. Here the CDR3 DNA reads TGTGCCACCGCAACGGGACAGGGATCCTACGAGCAGTACTTC.

In this sample, this clone turned up a few times. The chain carries TRBV7-6 and TRBJ2-3; D not certain. V dropped 5 bases and J dropped 5 bases, with 5 bases sitting between them. Germline loops: CDR1 SGHVS, CDR2 FNYEAQ. The CDR3 has 11 residues. For the CDR3, the DNA is TGTGCCAGCAGCATGCGAGATACGCAGTATTTT. Its translation: CASSMRDTQYF.

A remark on this clone: A much larger clone is a single base away; this may be a read error. DNA of the CDR3: TGTGCCAGCAGCTGGGAAGAGACCCAGTACTTC. Translating it yields CASSWEETQYF. The chain combines TRBV7-9 with TRBJ2-5, with D hard to call. The V gene lost 4 bases and the J gene lost 3 bases, with 3 bases spanning the gap. Germline V gives CDR1 SEHNR, CDR2 FQNEAQ (reference sequence). This CDR3 spans 11 amino acids.

As for this clone: The identical CDR3 is also encoded by other nucleotide sequences in the sample. The rearrangement uses TRBV29-1 and TRBJ1-1, with D uncertain. This CDR3 comprises 13 residues. The germline V gene has CDR1 SQVTM and CDR2 ANQGSEA. Trimming removed 4 bases at V and 0 bases at J, with 9 bases between. The CDR3 DNA reads TGCAGCGTTGGTAGGCGCTTGAACACTGAAGCTTTCTTT. Its translation is CSVGRRLNTEAFF.

V gene TRBV29-1 combines with J gene TRBJ1-1; D uncertain. The V gene lost 5 bases and the J gene lost 5 bases, with 12 bases spanning the gap. CDR1 and CDR2 from the germline V gene are SQVTM and ANQGSEA. The CDR3 is 12 residues long. DNA for the CDR3: TGCAGCGTTTGTGCTCGGAGGACTGAAGCTTTCTTT. This gives the protein CSVCARRTEAFF.

CDR3 bases: TGCAGCGTTTCCGGGACTAGCGGGAGTTTAGCTAACACAGATACGCAGTATTTT. Translation gives CSVSGTSGSLANTDTQYF. This chain connects TRBV29-1 to TRBJ2-3, with 14 bases matching TRBD2. J gave up 2 bases and V 5 bases, and 12 bases lay outside the gene matches. CDR3 length equals 18 residues. Germline V lookup: CDR1 SQVTM, CDR2 ANQGSEA.

The gene calls are TRBV5-1 and TRBJ2-5, with D hard to call. This CDR3 spans 14 amino acids. Trimming cost V 0 bases and J 2 bases, with 8 bases left between them. Germline CDR1 is SGHRS and CDR2 is YFSETQ. CDR3 region: CASSLVPAQETQYF. In nucleotides, the CDR3 is TGCGCCAGCAGCTTGGTTCCTGCGCAAGAGACCCAGTACTTC.

This clone has more than one count but fewer than ten. The V call is TRBV9, the J call TRBJ2-7, with TRBD2 identical over 7 bases. Germline values: CDR1 SGDLS, CDR2 YYNGEE. After removal of 3 bases from V and 4 bases from J, the junction contained 10 bases not matched to a gene. The CDR3 contains 15 residues. CDR3: CASSAEGDYGYEQYF. DNA for the CDR3: TGTGCCAGCAGCGCGGAAGGGGACTACGGGTACGAGCAGTACTTC. The entire variable domain, with the rest obtained from reference TRBV9 and TRBJ2-7, is as follows: DSGVTQTPKHLITATGQRVTLRCSPRSGDLSVYWYQQSLDQGLQFLIQYYNGEERAKGNILERFSAQQFPDLHSELNLSSLELGDSALYFCASSAEGDYGYEQYFGPGTRLTVT.

J is TRBJ2-7 and V is TRBV29-1, with 8 bases that match TRBD2. The germline V gene has CDR1 SQVTM and CDR2 ANQGSEA. The V gene end was trimmed by 4 bases and the J gene end by 2 bases; junction bases not matched to a gene: 7. The CDR3 consists of 14 residues. This chain's CDR3 is CSVGIGLAAYEQYF. The CDR3 nucleotides read TGCAGCGTTGGAATTGGACTAGCAGCCTACGAGCAGTACTTC.

The rearrangement links TRBV7-9 to TRBJ1-5; a weak D match, TRBD1 (5 bases). V was trimmed by 1 base and J by 7 bases, leaving 11 bases between them. The germline V gene encodes CDR1 SEHNR and CDR2 FQNEAQ (reference sequence). The length of the CDR3 is 14 residues. In nucleotides, the CDR3 is TGTGCCAGCAGCTTAGTGGCAGGGCAACAGCCCCAGCATTTT. Translated, it gives CASSLVAGQQPQHF. Full variable domain (rest looked up from reference TRBV7-9 and TRBJ1-5): DTGVSQNPRHKITKRGQNVTFRCDPISEHNRLYWYRQTLGQGPEFLTYFQNEAQLEKSRLLSDRFSAERPKGSFSTLEIQRTEQGDSAMYLCASSLVAGQQPQHFGDGTRLSIL.